This TCR beta chain was sequenced during a study of T-cell reconstitution after alpha-beta-depleted transplantation in children (TCRdb year 2016). About the study as a whole: T-cell immune reconstitution after TCRalphabeta/CD19-depleted allogeneic hematopoietic cell transplantation in children was quantitatively tracked in the study by means of TCR repertoire profiling.

The junction shows trimming of 2 bases on V and 0 bases on J, plus 26 bases between the germline ends. Inclusive of the bounding cysteine and phenylalanine, the CDR3 is 21 residues long. Here the CDR3 DNA is all that survives: 63 bases in frame from base 1. The germline V gene encodes CDR1 MNHEY and CDR2 SVGEGT. Libraries were made using PCR. The reads were generated on an Illumina HiSeq 2500. TCR library preparation used molecular barcoding, with unique molecular identifiers applied to normalize quantification of the TCRbeta repertoire. The raw public reads went through TCRdb reprocessing: fastp at Q25, MiXCR clone calling, in-frame beta chains kept. Duplicate CDR3 protein sequences are folded into a single record with the most common DNA and genes. Recorded for this sample are around 200,000 distinct CDR3 sequences; about 6.3% of them occurred a single time. 3% to 3.5% of the sample lies in the top ten.

Ten or more counts support this clonotype. This receptor's antigen is unknown. No base quality information exists; no much larger clone differs at one position. Here the chain combines TRBV6-2 or TRBV6-3 and TRBJ2-4; TRBD1 is perhaps the D gene, given 6 matching bases. The sequencing used PBMCs from the stem cell graft donor, collected from the stem cell graft. The receptor comes from a human donor who donated a stem cell graft to a child with Wiskott-Aldrich syndrome. The CDR3 is CASSYGTLSGLGHSAKNIQYF. The sequenced DNA: TGTGCCAGCAGTTACGGAACGTTATCAGGACTGGGACACTCAGCCAAAAACATTCAGTACTTC.